A selection of T cell receptor beta chains follows, all from one sample in a study of blood T cell repertoires in COVID-19. The data were produced by immunoSEQ multiplex PCR, yet TCRdb's version contains in-frame clones alone and is incomplete. Here the sample spans 200,000 to 250,000 clones, roughly 89% being singletons. Sequencing was done on a sample of PBMCs or T cells enriched from blood (not recorded which). Receptors were obtained from a woman aged 40 to 55 with acute COVID-19. The conserved cysteine and the conserved F or W are not part of the CDR3 here.

TRBV9	TRBJ1-1	ASSEGQNTEAF
TRBV7-9	TRBJ2-7	ASSGGPDYEQY
TRBV2	TRBJ2-5	ASSSLLAGGKETQY
TRBV30	TRBJ2-1	AQDRLAGYNEQF
TRBV2	TRBJ2-1	ASGMRGAPYNEQF
TRBV3-1/TRBV3-2	TRBJ2-1	ASREAPGEQF
TRBV20-1	TRBJ2-1	SAKGQEQF
TRBV24-1	TRBJ2-2	ATWGGRNTGELF
TRBV18	TRBJ1-2	ASSEDRTNYGYT
TRBV12-3/TRBV12-4	TRBJ1-2	ASSLQGALGYT
TRBV9	TRBJ1-1	ASSVEGARTEAF
TRBV19	TRBJ1-1	ASTSPGHPMNTEAF
TRBV7-9	TRBJ1-5	ASSSQGTNQPQH
TRBV5-1	TRBJ1-3	ASSSGQAPRGNTIY
TRBV7-9	TRBJ2-1	ASQLGDSYNEQF
TRBV7-2	TRBJ2-5	ASSLRRGNRETQY
TRBV7-2	TRBJ2-7	ASSYLTSGGAREQY
TRBV3-1/TRBV3-2	TRBJ2-1	ASSQCRRGSSYNEQF
TRBV3-1/TRBV3-2	TRBJ1-2	ASSPDGLGYT
TRBV2	TRBJ2-2	ASSVPTGEHPGELF
TRBV6-2/TRBV6-3	TRBJ2-7	ASSDPFDRASYEQY
TRBV5-1	TRBJ1-1	ASSPGGRLNTEAF
TRBV6-5	TRBJ1-2	ASSYSDRVGYGYT
TRBV3-1/TRBV3-2	TRBJ1-1	ASSPRDFSGGVTEAF
TRBV7-9	TRBJ1-2	ASSLESVLSGYT
TRBV5-1	TRBJ1-3	ASSATGSGNTIY
TRBV12-5	TRBJ2-7	ASGLLQGYEQY
TRBV6-2/TRBV6-3	TRBJ1-1	ASSTNRNTEAF
TRBV27	TRBJ2-2	ASSSPFKDRAGELF
TRBV5-6	TRBJ1-1	ASSFGQYNEAF
TRBV27	TRBJ1-2	ASSLGANYGYT
TRBV4-3	TRBJ1-5	ASSQHLEGAFQPQH
TRBV30	TRBJ1-3	AWRDATGAGNTIY
TRBV7-2	TRBJ1-3	ASSQYREASGNTIY
TRBV20-1	TRBJ2-5	SASLYAGLADETQY
TRBV6-2/TRBV6-3	TRBJ1-1	ASSPKQNTEAF
TRBV12-3/TRBV12-4	TRBJ1-2	ASSRTGPGYT
TRBV5-8	TRBJ1-5	ASTLILGSSSLFQPQH
TRBV10-3	TRBJ1-2	AISDPEGQRYGYT
TRBV30	TRBJ1-2	AWKGTGIYGYT
TRBV12-3/TRBV12-4	TRBJ1-6	ASSLSRSPLH
TRBV19	TRBJ2-6	ASGTYRNSGANVLT
TRBV7-8	TRBJ1-5	ASSVTGFDQPQH
TRBV2	TRBJ1-5	ASSPYDRGERQPQH
TRBV12-3/TRBV12-4	TRBJ1-1	ASRDRSEAF
TRBV6-5	TRBJ1-1	ASSLSGQVNTEAF
TRBV5-1	TRBJ1-1	ASSLGTGGSVQVTEAF
TRBV7-9	TRBJ2-3	ASSATGTSGGTDTQY
TRBV27	TRBJ2-7	ASSFGQGMPHEQY
TRBV7-2	TRBJ2-1	ASVPGHSAYNEQF
TRBV6-5	TRBJ1-2	ASSWPGTNYGYT
TRBV5-1	TRBJ1-4	ASSANGGGEKLF
TRBV11-1	TRBJ1-6	ASSRQGRSYNSPLH
TRBV24-1	TRBJ2-3	ATSTRSTDTQY